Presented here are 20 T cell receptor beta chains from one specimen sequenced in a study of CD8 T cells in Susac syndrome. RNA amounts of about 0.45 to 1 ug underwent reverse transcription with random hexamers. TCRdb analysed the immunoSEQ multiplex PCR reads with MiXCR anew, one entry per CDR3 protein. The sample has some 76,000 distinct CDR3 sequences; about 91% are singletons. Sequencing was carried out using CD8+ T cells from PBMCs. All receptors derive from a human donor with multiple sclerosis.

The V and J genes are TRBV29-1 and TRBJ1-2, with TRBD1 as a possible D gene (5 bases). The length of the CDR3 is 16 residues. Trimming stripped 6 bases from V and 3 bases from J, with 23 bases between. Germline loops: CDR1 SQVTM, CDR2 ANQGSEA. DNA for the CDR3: TGCAGCGTGCAGGACCCCAGAGGGGAAAGGGACTATGGCTACACCTTC. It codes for CSVQDPRGERDYGYTF.

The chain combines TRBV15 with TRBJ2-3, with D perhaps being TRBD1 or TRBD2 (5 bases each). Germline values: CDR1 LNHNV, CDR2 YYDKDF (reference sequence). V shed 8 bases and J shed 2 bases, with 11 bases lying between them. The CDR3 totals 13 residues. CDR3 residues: CATGGRSTDTQYF. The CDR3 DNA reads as TGTGCCACCGGGGGACGCTCCACAGATACGCAGTATTTT.

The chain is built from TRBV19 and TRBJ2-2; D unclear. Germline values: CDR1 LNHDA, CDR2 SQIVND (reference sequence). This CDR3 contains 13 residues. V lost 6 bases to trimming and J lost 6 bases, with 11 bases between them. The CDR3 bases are TGTGCCAGTAGCCCCTCCGGACCCGGGGAGCTGTTTTTT. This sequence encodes CASSPSGPGELFF.

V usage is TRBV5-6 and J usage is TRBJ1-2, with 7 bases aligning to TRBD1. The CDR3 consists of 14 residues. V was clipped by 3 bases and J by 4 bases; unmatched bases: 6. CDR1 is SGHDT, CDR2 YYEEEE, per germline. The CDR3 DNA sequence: TGTGCCAGCAGCTCTGGACAGGACGTCTATGGCTACACCTTC. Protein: CASSSGQDVYGYTF.

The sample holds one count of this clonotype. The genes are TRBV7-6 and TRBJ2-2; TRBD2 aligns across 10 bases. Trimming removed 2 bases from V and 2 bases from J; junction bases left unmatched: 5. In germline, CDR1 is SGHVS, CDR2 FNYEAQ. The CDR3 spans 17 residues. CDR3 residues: CASSLPSGGPNTGELFF. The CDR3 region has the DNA TGTGCCAGCAGCTTACCTAGCGGGGGCCCAAACACCGGGGAGCTGTTTTTT.

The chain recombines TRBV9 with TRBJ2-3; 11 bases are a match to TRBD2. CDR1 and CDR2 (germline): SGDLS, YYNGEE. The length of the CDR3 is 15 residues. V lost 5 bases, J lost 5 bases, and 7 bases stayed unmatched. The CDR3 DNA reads TGTGCCAGCAGGAATAGCGGGGGGGCCGTAGATACGCAGTATTTT. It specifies CASRNSGGAVDTQYF. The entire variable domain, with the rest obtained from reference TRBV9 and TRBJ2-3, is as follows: DSGVTQTPKHLITATGQRVTLRCSPRSGDLSVYWYQQSLDQGLQFLIQYYNGEERAKGNILERFSAQQFPDLHSELNLSSLELGDSALYFCASRNSGGAVDTQYFGPGTRLTVL.

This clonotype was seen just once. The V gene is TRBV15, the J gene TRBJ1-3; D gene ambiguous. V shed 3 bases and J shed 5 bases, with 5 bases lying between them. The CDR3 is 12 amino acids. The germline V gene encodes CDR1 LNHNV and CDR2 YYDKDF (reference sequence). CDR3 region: CATSSSRNTIYF. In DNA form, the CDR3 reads TGTGCCACCAGCAGTAGCCGAAACACCATATATTTT.

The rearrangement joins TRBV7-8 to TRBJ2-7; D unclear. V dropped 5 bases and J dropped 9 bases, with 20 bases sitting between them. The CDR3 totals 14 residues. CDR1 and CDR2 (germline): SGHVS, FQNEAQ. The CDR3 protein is CASSDASDRPGQYF. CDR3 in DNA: TGTGCCAGCAGCGATGCATCGGACCGCCCGGGGCAGTACTTC.

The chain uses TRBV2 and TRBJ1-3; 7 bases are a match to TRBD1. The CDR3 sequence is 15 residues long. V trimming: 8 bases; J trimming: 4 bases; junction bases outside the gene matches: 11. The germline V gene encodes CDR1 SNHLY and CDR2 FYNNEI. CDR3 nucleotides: TGTGCCAGCTTGTCAGGGGGGGGGCCAGGAAACACCATATATTTT. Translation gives CASLSGGGPGNTIYF.

In nucleotides, the CDR3 is TGTGCCAGCAGTGCGGGACTAGCGATTGAGCAGTTCTTC. Encoded protein: CASSAGLAIEQFF. The chain combines TRBV28 with TRBJ2-1; 10 bases agree with TRBD2. The CDR3 is 13 amino acids. V lost 5 bases, J lost 9 bases, and 4 bases stayed unmatched. CDR1 is MDHEN and CDR2 is SYDVKM in the germline V gene.

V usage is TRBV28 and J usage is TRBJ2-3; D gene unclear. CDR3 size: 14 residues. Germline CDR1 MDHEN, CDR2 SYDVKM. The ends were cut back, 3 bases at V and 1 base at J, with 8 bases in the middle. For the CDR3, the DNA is TGTGCCAGCAGTTTCTCTAGGGGCACAGATACGCAGTATTTT. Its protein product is CASSFSRGTDTQYF.

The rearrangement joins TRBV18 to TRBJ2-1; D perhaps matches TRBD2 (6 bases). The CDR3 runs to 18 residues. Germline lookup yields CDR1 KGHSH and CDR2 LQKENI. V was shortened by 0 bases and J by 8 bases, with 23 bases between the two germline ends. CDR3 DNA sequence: TGTGCCAGCTCACCACCCGTACCCAGACTAGGCCATAGGGATGAGCAGTTCTTC. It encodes CASSPPVPRLGHRDEQFF.

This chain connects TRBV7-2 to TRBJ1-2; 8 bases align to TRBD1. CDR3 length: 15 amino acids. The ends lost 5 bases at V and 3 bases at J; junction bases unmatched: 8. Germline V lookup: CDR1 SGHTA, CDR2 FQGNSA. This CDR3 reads CASSPTGGGDYGYTF. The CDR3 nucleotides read TGTGCCAGCAGCCCTACAGGGGGAGGAGACTATGGCTACACCTTC.

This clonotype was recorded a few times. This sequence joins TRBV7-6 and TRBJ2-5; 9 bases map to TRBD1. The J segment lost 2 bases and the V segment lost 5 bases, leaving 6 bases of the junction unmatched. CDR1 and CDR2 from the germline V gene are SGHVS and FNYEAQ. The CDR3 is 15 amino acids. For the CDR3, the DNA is TGTGCCAGCAGCCCCGACAGGGGGTTACAAGAGACCCAGTACTTC. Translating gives CASSPDRGLQETQYF.

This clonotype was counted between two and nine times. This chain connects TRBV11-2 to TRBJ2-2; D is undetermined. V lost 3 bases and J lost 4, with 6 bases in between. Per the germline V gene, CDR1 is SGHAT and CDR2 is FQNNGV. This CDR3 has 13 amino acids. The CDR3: CASSFGGTGELFF. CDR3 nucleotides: TGTGCCAGCAGCTTCGGCGGCACCGGGGAGCTGTTTTTT.

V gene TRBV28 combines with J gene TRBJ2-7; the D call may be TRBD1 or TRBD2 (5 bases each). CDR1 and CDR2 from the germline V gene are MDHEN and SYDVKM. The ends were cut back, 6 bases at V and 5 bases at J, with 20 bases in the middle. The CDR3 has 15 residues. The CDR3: CASSNPVRGSHEQYF. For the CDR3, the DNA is TGTGCCAGCAGCAACCCGGTGAGGGGTTCCCACGAGCAGTACTTC. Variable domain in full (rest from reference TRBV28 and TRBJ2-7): DVKVTQSSRYLVKRTGEKVFLECVQDMDHENMFWYRQDPGLGLRLIYFSYDVKMKEKGDIPEGYSVSREKKERFSLILESASTNQTSMYLCASSNPVRGSHEQYFGPGTRLTVT.

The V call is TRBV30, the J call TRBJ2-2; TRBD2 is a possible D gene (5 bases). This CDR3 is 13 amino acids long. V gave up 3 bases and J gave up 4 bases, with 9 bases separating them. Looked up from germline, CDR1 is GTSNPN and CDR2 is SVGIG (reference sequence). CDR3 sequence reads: CAWRTGITGELFF. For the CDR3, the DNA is TGTGCCTGGAGAACGGGAATCACCGGGGAGCTGTTTTTT.

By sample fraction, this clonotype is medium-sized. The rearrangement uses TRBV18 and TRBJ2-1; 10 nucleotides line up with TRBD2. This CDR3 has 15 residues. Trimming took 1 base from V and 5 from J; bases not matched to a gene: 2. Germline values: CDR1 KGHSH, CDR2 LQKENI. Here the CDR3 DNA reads TGTGCCAGCTCACCACTAGCGGGGGGAAACAATGAGCAGTTCTTC. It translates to CASSPLAGGNNEQFF.

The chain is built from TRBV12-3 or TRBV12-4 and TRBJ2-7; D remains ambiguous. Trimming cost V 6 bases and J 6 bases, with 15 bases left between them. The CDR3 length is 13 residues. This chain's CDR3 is CASRGLGSGEQYF. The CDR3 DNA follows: TGTGCCAGCAGAGGGCTAGGGTCCGGCGAGCAGTACTTC.

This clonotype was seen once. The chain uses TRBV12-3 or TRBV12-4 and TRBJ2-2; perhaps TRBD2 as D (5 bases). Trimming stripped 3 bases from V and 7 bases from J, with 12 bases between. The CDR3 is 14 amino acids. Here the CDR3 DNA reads TGTGCCAGCAGTTTTTTCGGGATTGGCGGGGAGCTGTTTTTT. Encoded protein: CASSFFGIGGELFF.